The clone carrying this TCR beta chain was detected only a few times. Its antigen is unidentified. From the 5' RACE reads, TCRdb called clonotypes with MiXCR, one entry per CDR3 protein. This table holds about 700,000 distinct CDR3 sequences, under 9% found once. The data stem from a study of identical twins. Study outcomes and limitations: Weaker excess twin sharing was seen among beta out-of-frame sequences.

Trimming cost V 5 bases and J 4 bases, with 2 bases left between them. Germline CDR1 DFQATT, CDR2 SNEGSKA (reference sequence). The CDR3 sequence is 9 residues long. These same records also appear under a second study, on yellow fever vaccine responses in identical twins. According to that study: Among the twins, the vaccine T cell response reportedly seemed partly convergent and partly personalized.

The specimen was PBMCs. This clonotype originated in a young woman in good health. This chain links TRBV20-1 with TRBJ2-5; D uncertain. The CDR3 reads CSASETQYF. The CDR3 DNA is TGCAGTGCTTCAGAGACCCAGTACTTC.